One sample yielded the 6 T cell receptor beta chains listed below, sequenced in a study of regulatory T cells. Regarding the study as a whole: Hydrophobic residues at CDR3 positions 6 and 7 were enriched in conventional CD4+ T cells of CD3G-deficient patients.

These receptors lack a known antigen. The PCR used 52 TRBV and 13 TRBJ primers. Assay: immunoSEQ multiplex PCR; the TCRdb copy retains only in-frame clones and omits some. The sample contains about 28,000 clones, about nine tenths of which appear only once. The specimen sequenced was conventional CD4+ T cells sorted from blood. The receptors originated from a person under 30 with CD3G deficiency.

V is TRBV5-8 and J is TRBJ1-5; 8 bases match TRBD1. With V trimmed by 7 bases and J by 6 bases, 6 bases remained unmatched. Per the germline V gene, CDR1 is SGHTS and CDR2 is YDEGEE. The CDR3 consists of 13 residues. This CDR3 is CASGMTGVQPQHF. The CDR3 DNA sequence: TGTGCCAGCGGAATGACAGGGGTTCAGCCCCAGCATTTT.

The CDR3 DNA reads as TGTGCCAGCAGGGACCAATACAATGAGCAGTTCTTC. It translates to CASRDQYNEQFF. V gene TRBV2 combines with J gene TRBJ2-1; D remains unclear. Germline assignment: CDR1 SNHLY and CDR2 FYNNEI. This CDR3 comprises 12 residues. Between the trimmed V and J ends, which lost 6 bases and 4 bases, there was a span of 7 bases.

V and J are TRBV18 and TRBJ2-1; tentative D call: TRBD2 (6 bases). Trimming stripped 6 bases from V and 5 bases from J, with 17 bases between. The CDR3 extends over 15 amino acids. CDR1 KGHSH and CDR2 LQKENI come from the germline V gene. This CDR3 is CASSVVADSHNEQFF. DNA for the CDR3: TGTGCCAGCTCCGTCGTAGCGGACTCGCACAATGAGCAGTTCTTC.

The CDR3 DNA reads TGTGCCAGCAGGGAAACAGGGCGGGGGGACGAGCAGTACTTC. Residues: CASRETGRGDEQYF. The chain is built from TRBV28 and TRBJ2-7, with 8 bases aligning to TRBD2. Germline CDR1 and CDR2: MDHEN and SYDVKM. The CDR3 is 14 amino acids. The ends lost 6 bases at V and 5 bases at J; junction bases unmatched: 9.

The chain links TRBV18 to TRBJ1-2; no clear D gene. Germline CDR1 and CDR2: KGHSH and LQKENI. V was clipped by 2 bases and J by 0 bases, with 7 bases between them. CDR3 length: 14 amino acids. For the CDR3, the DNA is TGTGCCAGCTCACCAATCCCGACTAACTATGGCTACACCTTC. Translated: CASSPIPTNYGYTF.

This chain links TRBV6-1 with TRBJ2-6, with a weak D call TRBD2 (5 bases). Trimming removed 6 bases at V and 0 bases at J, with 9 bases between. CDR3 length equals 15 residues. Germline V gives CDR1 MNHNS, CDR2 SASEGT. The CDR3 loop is CASRRAASGANVLTF. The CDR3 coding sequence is TGTGCCAGCAGGAGGGCAGCCTCTGGGGCCAACGTCCTGACTTTC.